This T cell receptor beta chain originates from a study of T cell responses to AZD1222 COVID-19 vaccine. Germline V lookup: CDR1 SGHTA, CDR2 FQGNSA. After removal of 1 base from V and 5 bases from J, the junction contained 11 bases not matched to a gene. This CDR3 has 17 residues. With respect to this clone: What it recognizes is unknown.

Clones were read by immunoSEQ multiplex PCR, and TCRdb kept only the in-frame ones, dropping some. The data show about 97,000 clones, around 89% seen once. Study findings and constraints: Unmutated variant regions reportedly attract nearly half of all spike-specific TCRs. The donor cohort was predominantly white British with a female majority, and clonal diversity may have been underestimated.

The genes are TRBV7-2 and TRBJ1-2; 9 positions agree with TRBD1. This clonotype was sampled from an adult in good health. Sequenced material: peripheral blood, taken on day 0 of AZD1222 vaccination. The CDR3 sequence: CASSLGVVTGGGYGYTF. The CDR3, as DNA: TGTGCCAGCAGCTTAGGAGTAGTAACAGGGGGCGGGTATGGCTACACCTTC.